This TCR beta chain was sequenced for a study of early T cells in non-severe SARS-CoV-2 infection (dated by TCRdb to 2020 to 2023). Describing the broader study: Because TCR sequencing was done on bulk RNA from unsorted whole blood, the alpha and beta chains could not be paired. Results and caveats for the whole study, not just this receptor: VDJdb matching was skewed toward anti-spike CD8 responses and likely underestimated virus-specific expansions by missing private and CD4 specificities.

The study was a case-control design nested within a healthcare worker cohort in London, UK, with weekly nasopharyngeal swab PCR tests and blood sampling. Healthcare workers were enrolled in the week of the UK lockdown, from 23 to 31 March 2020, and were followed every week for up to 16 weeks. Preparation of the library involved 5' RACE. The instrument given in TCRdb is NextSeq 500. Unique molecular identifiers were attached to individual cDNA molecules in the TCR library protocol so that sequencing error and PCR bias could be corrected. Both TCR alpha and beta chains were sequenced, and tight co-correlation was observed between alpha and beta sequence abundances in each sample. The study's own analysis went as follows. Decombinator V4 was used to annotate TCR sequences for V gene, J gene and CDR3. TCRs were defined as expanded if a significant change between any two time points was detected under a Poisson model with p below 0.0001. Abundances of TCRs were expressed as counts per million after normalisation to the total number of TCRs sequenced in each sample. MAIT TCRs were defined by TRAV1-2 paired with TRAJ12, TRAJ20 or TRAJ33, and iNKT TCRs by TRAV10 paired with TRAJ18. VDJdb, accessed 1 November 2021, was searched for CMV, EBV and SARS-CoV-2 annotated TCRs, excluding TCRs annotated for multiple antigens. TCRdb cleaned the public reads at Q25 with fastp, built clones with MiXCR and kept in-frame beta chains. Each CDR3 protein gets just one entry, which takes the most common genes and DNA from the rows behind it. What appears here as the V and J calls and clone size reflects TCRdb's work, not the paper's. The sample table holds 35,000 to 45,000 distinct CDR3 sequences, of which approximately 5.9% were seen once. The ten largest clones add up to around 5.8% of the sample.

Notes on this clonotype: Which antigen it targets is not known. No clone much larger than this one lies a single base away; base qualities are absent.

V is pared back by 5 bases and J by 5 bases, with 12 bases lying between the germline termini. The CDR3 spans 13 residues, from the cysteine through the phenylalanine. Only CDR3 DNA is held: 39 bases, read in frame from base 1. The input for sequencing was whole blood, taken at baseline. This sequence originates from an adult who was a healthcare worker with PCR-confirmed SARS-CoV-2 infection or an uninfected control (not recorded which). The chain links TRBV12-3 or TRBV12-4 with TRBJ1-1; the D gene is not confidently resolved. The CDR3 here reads CASSEPRGTEAFF. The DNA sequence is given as TGTGCCAGCAGTGAGCCACGGGGAACTGAAGCTTTCTTT.